This passage covers 9 T cell receptor beta chains from one sample sequenced in a study of blood T cell repertoires in COVID-19 (dated by TCRdb to the early 2020s). The library was produced with the immunoSEQ multiplex PCR assay. TCRdb limited this immuneACCESS table to in-frame rearrangements with V and J called. A share of clones is missing; checked studies link under half to unresolved V genes, and the rest is unexplained. The sample contains roughly 350,000 clones, more than 75% of them found a single time. The ten largest clones represent approximately 3.5% of the sample. Sequencing was performed on peripheral blood. The receptors were sampled from a woman between 18 and 29 years old who had recovered from COVID-19.

This rearrangement joins TRBV27 to TRBJ2-5, with D possibly TRBD2 on 5 matching bases. Per germline, CDR1 MNHEY and CDR2 SMNVEV (reference sequence). The CDR3 loop spans 14 amino acids. V dropped 6 bases and J dropped 9 bases, with 20 bases sitting between them. The CDR3 is CASSPTRDTSAQYF. CDR3 bases: TGTGCCAGCAGCCCCACCCGGGATACCTCGGCCCAGTACTTC.

In this sample, this clone turned up once. CDR3 DNA sequence: TGTGCCAGCAGTTACTCCCAGGGCGCCCTCCAAGAGACCCAGTACTTC. Its protein is CASSYSQGALQETQYF. The chain joins TRBV6-5 to TRBJ2-5; D is perhaps TRBD1 (5 bases). The CDR3 has 16 amino acids. V dropped 0 bases and J dropped 1 base, with 12 bases sitting between them. CDR1 is MNHEY and CDR2 is SVGAGI in the germline V gene.

CDR3 in amino acids: CASSYRLAELKDSTDTQYF. CDR3 DNA sequence: TGTGCCAGCAGTTACAGACTAGCGGAACTCAAAGATAGCACAGATACGCAGTATTTT. J is TRBJ2-3 and V is TRBV6-2 or TRBV6-3; TRBD2 aligns across 9 bases. With 2 bases clipped from V and 0 bases from J, the junction kept 12 bases outside the gene matches. Germline CDR1 reads MNHEY; CDR2 reads SVGEGT. The CDR3 loop spans 19 amino acids.

The J gene is TRBJ2-1, the V gene TRBV9, with 15 bases that match TRBD2. The CDR3 totals 17 residues. The trim removed 4 bases at V and 7 bases at J, leaving 9 bases unmatched. Germline V gene lookup returns CDR1 SGDLS and CDR2 YYNGEE. The CDR3 loop is CASSPGLAGGPTNEQFF. CDR3 nucleotide sequence: TGTGCCAGCAGCCCCGGACTAGCGGGAGGGCCGACGAATGAGCAGTTCTTC.

This clone was seen only once. V usage is TRBV6-5 and J usage is TRBJ2-1, with a tentative D call TRBD2 (5 bases). This CDR3 has 13 residues. CDR1 is MNHEY, CDR2 SVGAGI, per germline. Trimming stripped 7 bases from V and 3 bases from J, with 10 bases between. CDR3 in amino acids: CASKDSLYNEQFF. The CDR3 DNA sequence: TGTGCCAGCAAGGACTCTCTCTACAATGAGCAGTTCTTC.

The chain carries TRBV5-5 and TRBJ1-6; the D is unclear. V lost 4 bases and J lost 7, with 21 bases in between. The CDR3 totals 17 residues. CDR1 is SGHKS and CDR2 is YYEKEE in the germline V gene (reference sequence). CDR3 sequence (DNA): TGTGCCAGCAGCGACCTCAGGTTGACCAGATTAAATTCACCCCTCCACTTT. Translated: CASSDLRLTRLNSPLHF.

J is TRBJ2-2 and V is TRBV5-4, with 10 bases aligning to TRBD1. This CDR3 contains 16 residues. Per germline, CDR1 SGHNT and CDR2 YYREEE (reference sequence). J lost 3 bases, V lost 10 bases, and 12 bases had no gene match. CDR3 region: CAAGGRDRGYTGELFF. In DNA, the CDR3 is TGTGCCGCGGGAGGAAGGGACAGGGGATACACCGGGGAGCTGTTTTTT.

The chain carries TRBV19 and TRBJ1-6; tentatively, D is TRBD1 (6 bases). V lost 3 bases to trimming and J lost 8 bases, with 8 bases between them. This CDR3 is built from 13 residues. The germline gives CDR1 LNHDA, CDR2 SQIVND (reference sequence). CDR3 residues: CASSIHRDSPLHF. For the CDR3, the DNA is TGTGCCAGTAGTATCCACAGGGATTCACCCCTCCACTTT.

The rearrangement uses TRBV25-1 and TRBJ2-7; D is unresolved. CDR1 is MGHDK and CDR2 is SYGVNS in the germline V gene. V lost 6 bases, J lost 5 bases, and 20 bases lay in between. This CDR3 comprises 15 residues. CDR3 region: CASSSTETLDNEQYV. Here the CDR3 DNA reads TGTGCCAGCAGCTCAACCGAGACCCTAGATAACGAGCAGTACGTC.